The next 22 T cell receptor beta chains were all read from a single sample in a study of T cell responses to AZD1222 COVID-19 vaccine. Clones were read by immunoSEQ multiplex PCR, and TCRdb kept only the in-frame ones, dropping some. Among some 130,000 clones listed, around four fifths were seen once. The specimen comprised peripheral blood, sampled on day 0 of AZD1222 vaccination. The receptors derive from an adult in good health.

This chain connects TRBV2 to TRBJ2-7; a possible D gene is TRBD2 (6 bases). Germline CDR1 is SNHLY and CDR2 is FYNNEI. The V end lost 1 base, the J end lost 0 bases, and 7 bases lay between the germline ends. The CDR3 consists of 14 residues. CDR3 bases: TGTGCCAGCAGTGAAGTAGCGGTCTCCTACGAGCAGTACTTC. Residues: CASSEVAVSYEQYF.

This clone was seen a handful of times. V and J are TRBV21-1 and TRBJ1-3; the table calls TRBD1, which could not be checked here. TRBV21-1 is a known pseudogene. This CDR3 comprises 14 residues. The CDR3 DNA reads TGTGCCAGCAGCAAAGTTCCAGGGGGAAACACCATATATTTT. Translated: CASSKVPGGNTIYF.

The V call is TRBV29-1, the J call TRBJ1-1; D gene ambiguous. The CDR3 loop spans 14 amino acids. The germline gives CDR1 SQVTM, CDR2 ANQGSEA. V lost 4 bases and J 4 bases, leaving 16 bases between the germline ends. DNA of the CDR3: TGCAGCGTTGCGATCCCAAAGCGGTTCACTGAAGCTTTCTTT. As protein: CSVAIPKRFTEAFF. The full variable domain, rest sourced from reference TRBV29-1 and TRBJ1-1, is SAVISQKPSRDICQRGTSLTIQCQVDSQVTMMFWYRQQPGQSLTLIATANQGSEATYESGFVIDKFPISRPNLTFSTLTVSNMSPEDSSIYLCSVAIPKRFTEAFFGQGTRLTVV.

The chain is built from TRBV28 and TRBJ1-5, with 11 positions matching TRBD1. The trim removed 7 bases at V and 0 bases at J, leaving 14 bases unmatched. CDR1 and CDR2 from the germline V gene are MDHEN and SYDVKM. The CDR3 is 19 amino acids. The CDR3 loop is CASTVPGDRGANSNQPQHF. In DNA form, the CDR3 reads TGTGCCAGCACTGTTCCCGGGGACAGGGGGGCGAATAGCAATCAGCCCCAGCATTTT.

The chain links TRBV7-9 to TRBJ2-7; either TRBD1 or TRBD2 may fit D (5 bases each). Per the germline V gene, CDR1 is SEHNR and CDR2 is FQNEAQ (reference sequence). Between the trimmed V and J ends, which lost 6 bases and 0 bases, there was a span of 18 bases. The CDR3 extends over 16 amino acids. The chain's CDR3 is CASSRYGTESSYEQYF. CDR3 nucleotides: TGTGCCAGCAGTCGATACGGGACGGAGAGCTCCTACGAGCAGTACTTC.

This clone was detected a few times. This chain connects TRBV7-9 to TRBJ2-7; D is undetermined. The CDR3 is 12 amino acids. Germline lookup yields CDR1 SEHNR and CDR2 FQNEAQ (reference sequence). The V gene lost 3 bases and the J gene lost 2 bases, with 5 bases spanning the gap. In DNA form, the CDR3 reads TGTGCCAGCAGCTTCCAGCCCTACGAGCAGTACTTC. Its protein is CASSFQPYEQYF.

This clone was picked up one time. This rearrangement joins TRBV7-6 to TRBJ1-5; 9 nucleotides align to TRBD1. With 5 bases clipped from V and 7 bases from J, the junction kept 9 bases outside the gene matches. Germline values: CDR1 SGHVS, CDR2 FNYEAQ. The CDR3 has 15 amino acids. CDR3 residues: CASSHRTGVGQPQHF. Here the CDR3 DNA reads TGTGCCAGCAGCCACCGGACAGGGGTAGGCCAGCCCCAGCATTTT.

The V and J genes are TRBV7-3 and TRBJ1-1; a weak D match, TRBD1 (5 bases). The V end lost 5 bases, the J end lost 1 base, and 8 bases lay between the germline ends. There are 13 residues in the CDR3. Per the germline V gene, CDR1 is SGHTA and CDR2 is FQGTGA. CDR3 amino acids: CASSPQGNTEAFF. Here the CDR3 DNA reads TGTGCCAGCAGCCCTCAGGGGAACACTGAAGCTTTCTTT.

The CDR3 nucleotides read TGTGCCAGTAGGCCCAGACGGGGGGACCGTTTTAACTATGGCTACACCTTC. Translated: CASRPRRGDRFNYGYTF. This chain joins TRBV19 and TRBJ1-2; weak D call: TRBD1 (5 bases). Germline V gene data show CDR1 as LNHDA and CDR2 as SQIVND (reference sequence). The CDR3 sequence is 17 residues long. With 6 bases removed from V and 1 base from J, the gap between germline ends came to 21 bases.

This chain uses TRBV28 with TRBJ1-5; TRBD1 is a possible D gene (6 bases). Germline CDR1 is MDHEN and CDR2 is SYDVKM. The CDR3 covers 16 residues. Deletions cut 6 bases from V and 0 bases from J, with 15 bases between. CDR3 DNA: TGTGCCAGCAGATCATTTCAGGGGACTAGCAATCAGCCCCAGCATTTT. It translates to CASRSFQGTSNQPQHF.

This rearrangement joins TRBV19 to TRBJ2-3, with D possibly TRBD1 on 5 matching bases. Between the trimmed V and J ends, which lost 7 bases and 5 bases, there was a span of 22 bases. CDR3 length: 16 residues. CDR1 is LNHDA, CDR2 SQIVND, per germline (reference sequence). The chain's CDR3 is CASKDEATDGKDTQYF. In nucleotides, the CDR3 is TGTGCCAGTAAAGACGAGGCGACAGATGGGAAAGATACGCAGTATTTT. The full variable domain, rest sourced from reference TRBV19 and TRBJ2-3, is DGGITQSPKYLFRKEGQNVTLSCEQNLNHDAMYWYRQDPGQGLRLIYYSQIVNDFQKGDIAEGYSVSREKKESFPLTVTSAQKNPTAFYLCASKDEATDGKDTQYFGPGTRLTVL.

The CDR3 DNA reads TGTGCCAGCAGTGAAGCGATGACAGGGGCTTTCTATGGCTACACCTTC. This sequence encodes CASSEAMTGAFYGYTF. The rearrangement uses TRBV2 and TRBJ1-2, with 8 bases fitting TRBD1. V shed 0 bases and J 4 bases; nucleotides not matched to a gene: 7. The CDR3 has 16 amino acids. CDR1 and CDR2 (germline): SNHLY, FYNNEI.

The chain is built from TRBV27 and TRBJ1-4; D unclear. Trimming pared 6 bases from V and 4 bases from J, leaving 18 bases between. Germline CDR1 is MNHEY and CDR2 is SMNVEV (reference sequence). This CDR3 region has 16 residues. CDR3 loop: CASRRQPTASNEKLFF. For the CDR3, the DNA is TGTGCCAGCAGGCGCCAACCAACAGCCAGTAATGAAAAACTGTTTTTT.

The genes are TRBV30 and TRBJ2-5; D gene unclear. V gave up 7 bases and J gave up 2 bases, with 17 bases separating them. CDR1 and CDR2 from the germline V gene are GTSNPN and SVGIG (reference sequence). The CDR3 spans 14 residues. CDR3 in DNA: TGTGCCTTTAGTAATGGGCTGCTACAAGAGACCCAGTACTTC. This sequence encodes CAFSNGLLQETQYF.

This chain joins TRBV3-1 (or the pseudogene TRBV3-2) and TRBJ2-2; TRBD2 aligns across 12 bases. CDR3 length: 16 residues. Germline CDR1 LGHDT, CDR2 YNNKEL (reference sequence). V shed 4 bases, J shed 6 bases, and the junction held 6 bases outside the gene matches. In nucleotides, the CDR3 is TGTGCCAGCAGCCTCCTAGCGGGGGGGCCGGCCGGGGAGCTGTTTTTT. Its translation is CASSLLAGGPAGELFF.

The DNA for the CDR3 is TGTGCCAGCAGCCATCAAGCTAGGGGGATCTATGGCTACACCTTC. It encodes CASSHQARGIYGYTF. The chain combines TRBV11-3 with TRBJ1-2; a possible D gene is TRBD1 (6 bases). The CDR3 extends over 15 amino acids. Germline V gene data show CDR1 as SGHNT and CDR2 as YENEEA. With 5 bases removed from V and 4 bases from J, the gap between germline ends came to 17 bases.

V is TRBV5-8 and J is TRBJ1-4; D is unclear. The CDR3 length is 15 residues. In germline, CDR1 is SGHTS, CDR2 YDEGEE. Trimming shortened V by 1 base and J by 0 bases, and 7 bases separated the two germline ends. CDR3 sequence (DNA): TGTGCCAGCAGCTTGTCCGGGACAACTAATGAAAAACTGTTTTTT. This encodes CASSLSGTTNEKLFF.

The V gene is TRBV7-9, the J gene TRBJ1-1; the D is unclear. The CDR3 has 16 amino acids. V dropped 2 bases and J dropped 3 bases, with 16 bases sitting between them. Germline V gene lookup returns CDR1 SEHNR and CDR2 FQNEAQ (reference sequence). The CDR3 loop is CASSLIRVRSHTEAFF. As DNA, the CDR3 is TGTGCCAGCAGCTTAATCCGGGTTCGGTCACACACTGAAGCTTTCTTT.

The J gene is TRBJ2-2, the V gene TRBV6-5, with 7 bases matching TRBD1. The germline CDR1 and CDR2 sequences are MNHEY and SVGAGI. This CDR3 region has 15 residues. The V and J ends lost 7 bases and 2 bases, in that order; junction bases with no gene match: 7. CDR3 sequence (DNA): TGTGCCAGCACCCCAGGGGGTCCTAACACCGGGGAGCTGTTTTTT. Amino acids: CASTPGGPNTGELFF.

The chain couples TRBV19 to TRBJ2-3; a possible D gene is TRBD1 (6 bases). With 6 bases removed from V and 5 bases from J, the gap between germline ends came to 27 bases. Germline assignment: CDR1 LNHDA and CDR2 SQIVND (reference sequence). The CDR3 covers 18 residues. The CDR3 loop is CASRGGWGGQGLGDTQYF. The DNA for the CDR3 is TGTGCCAGTAGAGGCGGGTGGGGCGGCCAGGGGCTAGGAGATACGCAGTATTTT.

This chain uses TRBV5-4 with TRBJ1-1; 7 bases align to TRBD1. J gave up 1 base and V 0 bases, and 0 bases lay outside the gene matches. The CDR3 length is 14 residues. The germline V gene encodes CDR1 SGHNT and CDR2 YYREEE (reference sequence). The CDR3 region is CASSLAGGNTEAFF. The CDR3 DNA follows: TGTGCCAGCAGCTTGGCAGGGGGGAACACTGAAGCTTTCTTT.

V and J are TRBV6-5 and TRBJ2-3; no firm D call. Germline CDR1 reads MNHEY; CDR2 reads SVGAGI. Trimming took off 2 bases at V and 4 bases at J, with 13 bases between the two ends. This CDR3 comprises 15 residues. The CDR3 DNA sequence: TGTGCCAGCAGTTACGACCTACCTCGGGCAGATACGCAGTATTTT. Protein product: CASSYDLPRADTQYF.